These 31 T cell receptor beta chains were all obtained from the same sample, sequenced in a study of T cell responses to AZD1222 COVID-19 vaccine. TCRdb keeps only in-frame clones here, not all; method: immunoSEQ multiplex PCR. This sample yields more than 70,000 clones, of which about 85% are seen a single time; around 1.5% belongs to the top ten. Sample: peripheral blood, taken on day 0 of AZD1222 vaccination. All receptors derive from an adult in good health.

V is TRBV6-5 and J is TRBJ2-7; 9 nucleotides match TRBD1. V was clipped by 6 bases and J by 7 bases; unmatched bases: 13. Germline loops: CDR1 MNHEY, CDR2 SVGAGI. The CDR3 is 15 amino acids. CDR3 sequence: CASSGGQGGSREQYF. The CDR3 DNA reads as TGTGCCAGCAGCGGGGGACAGGGCGGTTCAAGAGAGCAGTACTTC.

V is TRBV19 and J is TRBJ2-3, with 8 bases fitting TRBD1. From germline, CDR1 is LNHDA and CDR2 SQIVND (reference sequence). The CDR3 sequence is 15 residues long. J lost 4 bases, V lost 3 bases, and 6 bases had no gene match. CDR3 nucleotides: TGTGCCAGTAGTATCCAACAGGGGGGATCAGATACGCAGTATTTT. It translates to CASSIQQGGSDTQYF. Complete variable domain (other parts from reference TRBV19 and TRBJ2-3): DGGITQSPKYLFRKEGQNVTLSCEQNLNHDAMYWYRQDPGQGLRLIYYSQIVNDFQKGDIAEGYSVSREKKESFPLTVTSAQKNPTAFYLCASSIQQGGSDTQYFGPGTRLTVL.

The V gene is TRBV18, the J gene TRBJ2-1; 7 bases map to TRBD1. V gave up 5 bases and J gave up 4 bases; unmatched junction bases: 2. Per the germline V gene, CDR1 is KGHSH and CDR2 is LQKENI. The CDR3 has 13 amino acids. DNA for the CDR3: TGTGCCAGCTCAGCGGACAGGTACAATGAGCAGTTCTTC. Translation gives CASSADRYNEQFF.

This clone was detected only once. V gene TRBV3-1 (or the pseudogene TRBV3-2) combines with J gene TRBJ1-2; 10 nucleotides align to TRBD1. V shed 0 bases and J 4 bases; nucleotides not matched to a gene: 2. The CDR3 totals 15 residues. Germline V gene sequence: CDR1 LGHDT, CDR2 YNNKEL (reference sequence). The CDR3 sequence is CASSQEGQGTYGYTF. CDR3 bases: TGTGCCAGCAGCCAAGAGGGACAGGGGACCTATGGCTACACCTTC.

The CDR3 bases are TGTGCCAGCAGCTTAAATCAGGGAGGATCTGGAAACACCATATATTTT. Translating it yields CASSLNQGGSGNTIYF. The chain uses TRBV7-2 and TRBJ1-3, with D tentatively TRBD1 (5 bases). The V gene lost 2 bases and the J gene lost 1 base, with 12 bases spanning the gap. Germline CDR1 reads SGHTA; CDR2 reads FQGNSA. The CDR3 extends over 16 amino acids.

The rearrangement joins TRBV11-2 to TRBJ2-1; perhaps TRBD2 as D (6 bases). The CDR3 loop spans 13 amino acids. Germline values: CDR1 SGHAT, CDR2 FQNNGV. Deletions cut 1 base from V and 5 bases from J, with 6 bases between. CDR3 amino acids: CASSLGGDNEQFF. The CDR3 DNA is TGTGCCAGCAGCTTAGGGGGGGACAATGAGCAGTTCTTC. Combining the CDR3 with reference TRBV11-2 and TRBJ2-1 gives the whole variable domain EAGVAQSPRYKIIEKRQSVAFWCNPISGHATLYWYQQILGQGPKLLIQFQNNGVVDDSQLPKDRFSAERLKGVDSTLKIQPAKLEDSAVYLCASSLGGDNEQFFGPGTRLTVL.

V and J are TRBV7-2 and TRBJ2-1; D is unresolved. V lost 2 bases to trimming and J lost 2 bases, with 10 bases between them. The CDR3 spans 15 residues. Germline V gives CDR1 SGHTA, CDR2 FQGNSA. CDR3 in DNA: TGTGCCAGCAGCTTACAAATAAGTACCTACAATGAGCAGTTCTTC. This codes for CASSLQISTYNEQFF.

This chain joins TRBV19 and TRBJ1-5; 8 positions match TRBD1. The V segment lost 7 bases and the J segment 5 bases; nucleotides outside the gene matches: 4. The germline CDR1 and CDR2 sequences are LNHDA and SQIVND (reference sequence). This CDR3 region has 13 residues. CDR3: CASTGQGYQPQHF. As DNA, the CDR3 is TGTGCCAGTACTGGACAGGGCTATCAGCCCCAGCATTTT.

The chain links TRBV7-6 to TRBJ1-2; a weak D match, TRBD1 (5 bases). Germline V gene sequence: CDR1 SGHVS, CDR2 FNYEAQ. This CDR3 contains 15 residues. Trimming took off 1 base at V and 4 bases at J, with 13 bases between the two ends. The CDR3 protein is CASSLEAEGSYGYTF. The DNA for the CDR3 is TGTGCCAGCAGCTTAGAGGCGGAGGGGTCCTATGGCTACACCTTC.

This sequence joins TRBV6-2 or TRBV6-3 and TRBJ1-1; D is uncertain. V was pared by 4 bases and J by 3 bases, with 12 bases between. The germline CDR1 and CDR2 sequences are MNHEY and SVGEGT. The CDR3 runs 14 residues. The CDR3 DNA is TGTGCCAGCAGTTCACGTCAGGCGGACACTGAAGCTTTCTTT. This encodes CASSSRQADTEAFF.

This chain links TRBV30 with TRBJ1-1; TRBD1 might be the D (5 bases). The CDR3 contains 12 residues. V was cut by 3 bases and J by 4 bases, with 9 bases left in between. Germline CDR1 and CDR2: GTSNPN and SVGIG (reference sequence). The CDR3 reads CAWRGRGTEAFF. The CDR3, as DNA: TGTGCCTGGAGGGGAAGGGGCACTGAAGCTTTCTTT.

The chain is built from TRBV4-1 and TRBJ2-1; weak D call: TRBD2 (5 bases). Germline assignment: CDR1 MGHRA and CDR2 YSYEKL. The CDR3 totals 13 residues. Trimming left V 3 bases short and J 8 bases short, with 11 bases between. The CDR3 sequence is CASSHASLDEQFF. The CDR3 DNA is TGCGCCAGCAGCCATGCTAGCCTCGATGAGCAGTTCTTC.

The genes are TRBV27 and TRBJ1-4; possible D gene TRBD1, 5 bases. The V gene lost 5 bases and the J gene lost 4 bases, with 14 bases spanning the gap. CDR1 is MNHEY and CDR2 is SMNVEV in the germline V gene (reference sequence). The CDR3 covers 15 residues. This CDR3 reads CASSQQGAGNEKLFF. DNA for the CDR3: TGTGCCAGCAGTCAACAAGGGGCGGGTAATGAAAAACTGTTTTTT. Based on the CDR3 plus reference TRBV27 and TRBJ1-4, the full variable domain is EAQVTQNPRYLITVTGKKLTVTCSQNMNHEYMSWYRQDPGLGLRQIYYSMNVEVTDKGDVPEGYKVSRKEKRNFPLILESPSPNQTSLYFCASSQQGAGNEKLFFGSGTQLSVL.

The V call is TRBV3-1 (or the pseudogene TRBV3-2), the J call TRBJ1-1; TRBD1 is a possible D gene (6 bases). Trimming took off 1 base at V and 0 bases at J, with 12 bases between the two ends. Germline CDR1 and CDR2: LGHDT and YNNKEL (reference sequence). The CDR3 spans 16 residues. In DNA form, the CDR3 reads TGTGCCAGCAGCCAAGCCACTCAGGGGATGAACACTGAAGCTTTCTTT. Protein: CASSQATQGMNTEAFF.

This rearrangement joins TRBV3-1 (or the pseudogene TRBV3-2) to TRBJ1-4; D is unclear. This CDR3 region has 13 residues. V lost 2 bases and J lost 7, with 8 bases in between. Germline lookup yields CDR1 LGHDT and CDR2 YNNKEL (reference sequence). The CDR3 loop reads CASSQSQVEKLFF. CDR3 bases: TGTGCCAGCAGCCAATCTCAGGTTGAAAAACTGTTTTTT.

The gene calls are TRBV30 and TRBJ1-2; weak D call: TRBD1 (5 bases). Germline V gene data show CDR1 as GTSNPN and CDR2 as SVGIG (reference sequence). V lost 2 bases, J lost 0 bases, and 7 bases lay in between. The CDR3 covers 13 residues. Here the CDR3 reads CAWSRGSNYGYTF. The CDR3 coding sequence is TGTGCCTGGAGTCGGGGCTCTAACTATGGCTACACCTTC.

V gene TRBV6-2 or TRBV6-3 combines with J gene TRBJ2-1, with 13 bases that match TRBD2. The trim removed 5 bases at V and 0 bases at J, leaving 4 bases unmatched. Germline V gives CDR1 MNHEY, CDR2 SVGEGT. This CDR3 comprises 17 residues. The CDR3 nucleotides are TGTGCCAGCAGTCAATGGACTAGCGGGAGCTCCTACAATGAGCAGTTCTTC. Translating gives CASSQWTSGSSYNEQFF.

The genes are TRBV5-8 and TRBJ2-5; 9 bases map to TRBD1. Germline V CDR1 and CDR2: SGHTS, YDEGEE. The CDR3 is 20 amino acids. The V gene end was trimmed by 0 bases and the J gene end by 1 base; junction bases not matched to a gene: 16. The DNA of the CDR3 is TGTGCCAGCAGCTTGGAAGACAGGGGGTTCGTTTCCATATTCCAAGAGACCCAGTACTTC. This translates into CASSLEDRGFVSIFQETQYF.

This chain connects TRBV13 to TRBJ2-1, with 9 bases identical to TRBD2. Per the germline V gene, CDR1 is PRHDT and CDR2 is FYEKMQ (reference sequence). V lost 2 bases to trimming and J lost 8 bases; unmatched junction nucleotides: 7. The CDR3 consists of 15 residues. CDR3: CASSLNLAGTHEQFF. CDR3 in DNA: TGTGCCAGCAGCTTAAATCTAGCGGGAACTCATGAGCAGTTCTTC.

The CDR3 nucleotides are TGTGCCAGCTGGCTAGCGGGACCAGAGCAGTTCTTC. It is translated as CASWLAGPEQFF. The rearrangement uses TRBV6-5 and TRBJ2-1, with TRBD2 identical over 9 bases. The CDR3 contains 12 residues. Trimming removed 8 bases from V and 10 bases from J; junction bases left unmatched: 6. CDR1 and CDR2 (germline): MNHEY, SVGAGI.

The genes are TRBV4-2 and TRBJ1-1; no reliable D call. Germline CDR1 and CDR2: LGHNA and YNFKEQ. The CDR3 totals 16 residues. V gave up 1 base and J gave up 0 bases, with 12 bases separating them. CDR3 in DNA: TGTGCCAGCAGCCAAGGGGCCCGGGAGATGAACACTGAAGCTTTCTTT. Encoded protein: CASSQGAREMNTEAFF.

The rearrangement uses TRBV24-1 and TRBJ2-3; 9 bases line up with TRBD1. Germline V gives CDR1 KGHDR, CDR2 SFDVKD. This CDR3 has 16 residues. V dropped 4 bases and J dropped 4; count of bases not matched to a gene: 8. Here the CDR3 DNA reads TGTGCCACCAGTGAACCGGGACAGGGTTCCCCAGATACGCAGTATTTT. It translates to CATSEPGQGSPDTQYF.

This clone has just a few counts. In DNA, the CDR3 is TGTGCCAGCACCCCGGGGACAGCTAACTATGGCTACACCTTC. It is translated as CASTPGTANYGYTF. V and J are TRBV28 and TRBJ1-2, with 7 positions matching TRBD1. There are 14 residues in the CDR3. V was pared by 7 bases and J by 0 bases, with 5 bases of the junction left unmatched. Germline assignment: CDR1 MDHEN and CDR2 SYDVKM.

The rearrangement links TRBV28 to TRBJ1-6; possibly TRBD1 for D (5 bases). The germline V and J ends were trimmed by 9 bases and 7 bases, with 13 bases remaining between them. Germline V CDR1 and CDR2: MDHEN, SYDVKM. This CDR3 is 13 amino acids long. The CDR3 loop reads CASFTGPNSPLHF. The CDR3, as DNA: TGTGCCAGTTTTACGGGGCCGAATTCACCCCTCCACTTT. Combining the CDR3 with reference TRBV28 and TRBJ1-6 gives the whole variable domain DVKVTQSSRYLVKRTGEKVFLECVQDMDHENMFWYRQDPGLGLRLIYFSYDVKMKEKGDIPEGYSVSREKKERFSLILESASTNQTSMYLCASFTGPNSPLHFGNGTRLTVT.

This rearrangement joins TRBV20-1 to TRBJ1-4; no clear D gene. CDR3 size: 11 residues. Trimming removed 6 bases from V and 8 bases from J, with 10 bases in between. CDR1 and CDR2 (germline): DFQATT, SNEGSKA (reference sequence). CDR3 loop: CSAPSEEKLFF. CDR3 bases: TGCAGTGCCCCCTCAGAGGAAAAACTGTTTTTT.

This clone was recorded a few times. This sequence joins TRBV9 and TRBJ1-1; TRBD1 aligns across 9 bases. The CDR3 extends over 15 amino acids. Per the germline V gene, CDR1 is SGDLS and CDR2 is YYNGEE. With V trimmed by 2 bases and J by 4 bases, 6 bases remained unmatched. The DNA of the CDR3 is TGTGCCAGCAGCGTTTCACAGGGGGCAAGCACTGAAGCTTTCTTT. Translating it yields CASSVSQGASTEAFF.

The CDR3 reads CASDREGTGELFF. In DNA form, the CDR3 reads TGTGCCAGCGACAGGGAAGGGACCGGGGAGCTGTTTTTT. This chain uses TRBV19 with TRBJ2-2, with TRBD1 matching 7 bases. The CDR3 has 13 residues. The germline V gene encodes CDR1 LNHDA and CDR2 SQIVND (reference sequence). V lost 9 bases, J lost 5 bases, and 6 bases stayed unmatched.

This clone turned up a few times. This chain joins TRBV5-1 and TRBJ1-1; no clear D gene. V lost 4 bases to trimming and J lost 1 base, with 11 bases between them. The germline V gene has CDR1 SGHRS and CDR2 YFSETQ. CDR3 size: 14 residues. CDR3 protein: CASSTGPANTEAFF. Here the CDR3 DNA reads TGCGCCAGCAGCACTGGCCCCGCGAACACTGAAGCTTTCTTT.

V and J are TRBV6-1 and TRBJ2-3; TRBD1 or TRBD2 may be the D gene (6 bases each). This CDR3 is 15 amino acids long. The ends were cut back, 2 bases at V and 9 bases at J, with 18 bases in the middle. The germline V gene encodes CDR1 MNHNS and CDR2 SASEGT. The CDR3 sequence is CASSESSGSGATQYF. CDR3 nucleotides: TGTGCCAGCAGTGAAAGTTCGGGTTCGGGGGCAACGCAGTATTTT.

The chain joins TRBV9 to TRBJ2-1; 7 bases are a match to TRBD2. Germline-derived CDR1 and CDR2 are SGDLS and YYNGEE. This CDR3 is 15 amino acids long. V gave up 1 base and J gave up 0 bases; unmatched junction bases: 1. The CDR3 spells CASSVLADSYNEQFF. In nucleotides, the CDR3 is TGTGCCAGCAGCGTACTAGCGGACTCCTACAATGAGCAGTTCTTC.

The chain joins TRBV7-9 to TRBJ1-1; a weak D match, TRBD1 (5 bases). Germline CDR1 SEHNR, CDR2 FQNEAQ (reference sequence). The CDR3 is 17 residues long. V shed 3 bases and J shed 0 bases, with 17 bases lying between them. CDR3 region: CASSLGETAFMNTEAFF. In DNA, the CDR3 is TGTGCCAGCAGCTTGGGGGAAACAGCATTCATGAACACTGAAGCTTTCTTT.